This record concerns one T cell receptor beta chain sequence. Its antigen is not known. This sample is part of a study of cytomegalovirus exposure and HLA in healthy donors. Notes on the study in general: Later work found that TCR association rates differed between HLA loci; DRB1 had the most and HLA-C the fewest. No immune exposure information besides CMV serostatus was available.

The primer mix had 60 Vbeta and 13 Jbeta primers. Using immunoSEQ multiplex PCR, the repertoire was profiled, and TCRdb retains in-frame clones only, with some absent. The sample's table shows around 200,000 clones. Losses at the gene ends were 0 bases for V and 2 bases for J; bases not matched to a gene: 5. The germline V gene has CDR1 SGHRS and CDR2 YFSETQ. This CDR3 is 16 amino acids long. The chain couples TRBV5-1 to TRBJ2-5; 9 bases match TRBD2. The sequenced material came from PBMCs. This TCR was sampled from a woman in her 30s in good health and CMV-seropositive. CDR3: CASSLGLAGQQETQYF. The CDR3 coding sequence is TGCGCCAGCAGCTTGGGGCTAGCGGGGCAACAAGAGACCCAGTACTTC.